This is a list of T cell receptor beta chains from one sample in a study of blood T cells in healthy people across ages. Using its own MiXCR run on the 5' RACE reads, TCRdb lists one record per CDR3 protein. The table includes about 780,000 distinct CDR3 sequences, roughly 46% detected once. The sequencing input was blood. These receptors all come from a man older than 75 in good health. CDR3s include the opening cysteine and the closing phenylalanine or tryptophan.

TRBV10-3,TRBJ2-1,CAIRGTSGDSYNEQFF
TRBV9,TRBJ1-2,CASSVELSGGYTF
TRBV20-1,TRBJ2-3,CSARPTGGQDTQYF
TRBV20-1,TRBJ2-3,CSASPLTGGIDTQYF
TRBV20-1,TRBJ1-5,CSARDTGRSQPQHF
TRBV3-1,TRBJ2-3,CASSSGTRADTQYF
TRBV15,TRBJ2-6,CATSRDGGVLTF
TRBV9,TRBJ2-1,CASSLGGTSGWDEQFF
TRBV7-6,TRBJ2-3,CASSLVARLATDTQYF
TRBV7-9,TRBJ1-5,CASSLAGTGENQPQHF
TRBV5-1,TRBJ2-1,CASSLGARDRVGEQFF
TRBV9,TRBJ2-1,CASSVIEREKQFF
TRBV18,TRBJ2-7,CASSPLAESFYEQYF
TRBV20-1,TRBJ2-3,CSASNSADTQYF
TRBV14,TRBJ2-7,CASIQGGYEQYF
TRBV28,TRBJ2-1,CASSLLGARNEQFF
TRBV20-1,TRBJ1-2,CSATQGIEGYGYTF
TRBV5-1,TRBJ2-3,CASSTPGHLITSTDTQYF
TRBV6-1,TRBJ1-1,CASSLRVGSEAFF
TRBV12-3/TRBV12-4,TRBJ2-2,CASSRGLGTGELFF
TRBV29-1,TRBJ2-7,CSVEDQGTGAYEQYF
TRBV11-1,TRBJ2-3,CASSLGRQGGDTQYF
TRBV29-1,NA,CSVDGGSVSEQYF
TRBV28,TRBJ1-4,CASGRGLNEKLFF
TRBV5-1,TRBJ2-7,CASALGGGDEQYF